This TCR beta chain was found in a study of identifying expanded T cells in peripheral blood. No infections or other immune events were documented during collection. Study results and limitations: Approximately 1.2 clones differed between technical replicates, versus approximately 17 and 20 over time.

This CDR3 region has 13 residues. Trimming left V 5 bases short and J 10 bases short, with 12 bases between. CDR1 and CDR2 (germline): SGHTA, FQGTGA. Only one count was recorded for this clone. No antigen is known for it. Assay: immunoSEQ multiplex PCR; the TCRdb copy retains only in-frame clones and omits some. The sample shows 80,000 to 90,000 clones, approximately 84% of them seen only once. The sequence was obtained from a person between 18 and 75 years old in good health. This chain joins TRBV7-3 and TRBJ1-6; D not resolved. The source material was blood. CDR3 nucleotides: TGTGCCAGCAGCGAGTTATCTGGGTCACCCCTCCACTTT. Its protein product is CASSELSGSPLHF.